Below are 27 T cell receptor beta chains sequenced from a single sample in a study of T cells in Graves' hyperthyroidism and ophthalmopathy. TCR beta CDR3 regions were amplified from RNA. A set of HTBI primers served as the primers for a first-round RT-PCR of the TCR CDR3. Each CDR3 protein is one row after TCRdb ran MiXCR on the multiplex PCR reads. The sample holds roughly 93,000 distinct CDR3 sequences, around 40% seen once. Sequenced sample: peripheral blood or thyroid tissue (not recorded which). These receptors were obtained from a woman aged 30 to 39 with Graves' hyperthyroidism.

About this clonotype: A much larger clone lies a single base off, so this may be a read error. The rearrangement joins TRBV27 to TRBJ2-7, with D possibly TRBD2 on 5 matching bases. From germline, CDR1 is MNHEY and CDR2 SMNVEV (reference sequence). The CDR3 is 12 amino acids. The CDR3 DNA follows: TGTGCCACCCTGACTAACTCCTGCGAGCAGTACTTC. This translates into CATLTNSCEQYF.

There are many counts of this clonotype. CDR3 loop: CASSPRGLNNEKLFF. CDR3 nucleotides: TGTGCCAGCAGCCCCCGGGGCCTCAATAATGAAAAACTGTTTTTT. V is TRBV9 and J is TRBJ1-4; D is possibly TRBD1 (5 bases). Germline loops: CDR1 SGDLS, CDR2 YYNGEE. V was trimmed by 4 bases and J by 4 bases, leaving 14 bases between them. The CDR3 runs to 15 residues.

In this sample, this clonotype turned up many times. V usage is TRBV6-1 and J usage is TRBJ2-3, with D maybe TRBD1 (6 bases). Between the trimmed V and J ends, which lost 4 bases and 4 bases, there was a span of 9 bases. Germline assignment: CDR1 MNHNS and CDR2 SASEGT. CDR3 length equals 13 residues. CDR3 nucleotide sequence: TGTGCCAGCAGTGCCTCAGGGGCAGATACGCAGTATTTT. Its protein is CASSASGADTQYF.

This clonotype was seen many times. As DNA, the CDR3 is TGTGCCAGCAGCCAAGTTGCGCTAGACGGGATATACGAGCAGTACTTC. It encodes CASSQVALDGIYEQYF. V is TRBV4-2 and J is TRBJ2-7, with a possible D match to TRBD2 (5 bases). Germline CDR1 and CDR2: LGHNA and YNFKEQ. Trimming pared 1 base from V and 4 bases from J, leaving 17 bases between. The CDR3 runs 16 residues.

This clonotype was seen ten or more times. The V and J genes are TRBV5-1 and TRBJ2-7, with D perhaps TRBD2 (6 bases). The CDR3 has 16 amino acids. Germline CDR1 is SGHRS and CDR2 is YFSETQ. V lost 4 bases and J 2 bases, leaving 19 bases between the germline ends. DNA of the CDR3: TGCGCCAGCAGCAATCGGGCGGGACCCATCACCTACGAGCAGTACTTC. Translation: CASSNRAGPITYEQYF. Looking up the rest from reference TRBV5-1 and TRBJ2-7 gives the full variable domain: KAGVTQTPRYLIKTRGQQVTLSCSPISGHRSVSWYQQTPGQGLQFLFEYFSETQRNKGNFPGRFSGRQFSNSRSEMNVSTLELGDSALYLCASSNRAGPITYEQYFGPGTRLTVT.

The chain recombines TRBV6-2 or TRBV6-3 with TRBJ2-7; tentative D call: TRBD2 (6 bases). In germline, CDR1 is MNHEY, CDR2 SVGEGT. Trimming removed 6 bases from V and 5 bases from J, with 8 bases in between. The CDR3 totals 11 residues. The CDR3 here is CASRRGDEQYF. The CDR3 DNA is TGTGCCAGCAGGCGGGGCGACGAGCAGTACTTC.

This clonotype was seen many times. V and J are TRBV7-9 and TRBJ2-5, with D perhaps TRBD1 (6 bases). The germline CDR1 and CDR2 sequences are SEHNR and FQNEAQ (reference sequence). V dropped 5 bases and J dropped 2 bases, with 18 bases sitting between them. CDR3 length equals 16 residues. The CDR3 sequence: CASSPVWAQGQETQYF. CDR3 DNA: TGTGCCAGCAGCCCAGTCTGGGCACAGGGTCAAGAGACCCAGTACTTC.

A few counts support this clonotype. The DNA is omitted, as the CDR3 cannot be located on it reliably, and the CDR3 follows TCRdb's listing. The CDR3 here is CACSASSGQPGDTF. The gene calls are TRBV25-1 and TRBJ1-2; TRBD1, the table's D call, was not compared with the DNA. The CDR3 comprises 14 residues, both ends counted. Germline CDR1 MGHDK, CDR2 SYGVNS.

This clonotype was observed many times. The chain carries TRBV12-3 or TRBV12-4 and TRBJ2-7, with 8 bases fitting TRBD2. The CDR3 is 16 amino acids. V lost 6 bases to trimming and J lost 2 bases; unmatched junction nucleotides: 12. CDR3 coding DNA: TGTGCCAGCAGCGCCATAGCGGGAAGTGCGGCCTACGAGCAGTACTTC. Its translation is CASSAIAGSAAYEQYF.

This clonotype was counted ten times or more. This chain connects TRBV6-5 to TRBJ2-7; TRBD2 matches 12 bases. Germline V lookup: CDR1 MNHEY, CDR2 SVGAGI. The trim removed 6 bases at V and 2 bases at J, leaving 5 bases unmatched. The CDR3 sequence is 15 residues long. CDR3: CASRELAGGTYEQYF. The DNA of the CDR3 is TGTGCCAGCAGAGAACTAGCGGGAGGTACCTACGAGCAGTACTTC.

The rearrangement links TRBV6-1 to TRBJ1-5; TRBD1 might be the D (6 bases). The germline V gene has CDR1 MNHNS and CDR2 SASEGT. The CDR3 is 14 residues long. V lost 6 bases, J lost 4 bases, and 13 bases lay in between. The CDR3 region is CASSPGTTNQPQHF. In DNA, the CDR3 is TGTGCCAGCAGCCCCGGGACAACTAATCAGCCCCAGCATTTT.

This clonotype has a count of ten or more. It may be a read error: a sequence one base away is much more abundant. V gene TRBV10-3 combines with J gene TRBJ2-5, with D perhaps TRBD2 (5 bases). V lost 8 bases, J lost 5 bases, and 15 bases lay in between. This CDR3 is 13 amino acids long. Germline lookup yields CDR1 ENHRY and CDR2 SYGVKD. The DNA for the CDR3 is TGTGCCATCGGGAGTGGGGAGAGGGAGACCCAGTACTTC. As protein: CAIGSGERETQYF.

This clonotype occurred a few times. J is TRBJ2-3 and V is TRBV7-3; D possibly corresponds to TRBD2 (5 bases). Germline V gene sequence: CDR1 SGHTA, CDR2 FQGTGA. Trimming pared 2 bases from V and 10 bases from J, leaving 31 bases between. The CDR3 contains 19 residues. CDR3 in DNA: TGTGCCAGCAGCTTAGAGGTTTTGTGGACTGGCGCCAAAGATGTGGCGCAGTATTTT. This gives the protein CASSLEVLWTGAKDVAQYF. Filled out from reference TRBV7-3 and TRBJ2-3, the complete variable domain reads GAGVSQTPSNKVTEKGKYVELRCDPISGHTALYWYRQSLGQGPEFLIYFQGTGAADDSGLPNDRFFAVRPEGSVSTLKIQRTERGDSAVYLCASSLEVLWTGAKDVAQYFGPGTRLTVL.

CDR3 residues: CASNIGTGPYEQYF. In DNA, the CDR3 is TGTGCCAGTAATATCGGGACAGGGCCCTACGAGCAGTACTTC. The V gene is TRBV19, the J gene TRBJ2-7; 9 bases map to TRBD1. CDR1 and CDR2 (germline): LNHDA, SQIVND (reference sequence). The CDR3 runs 14 residues. V lost 7 bases and J lost 2; bases outside the gene matches: 6.

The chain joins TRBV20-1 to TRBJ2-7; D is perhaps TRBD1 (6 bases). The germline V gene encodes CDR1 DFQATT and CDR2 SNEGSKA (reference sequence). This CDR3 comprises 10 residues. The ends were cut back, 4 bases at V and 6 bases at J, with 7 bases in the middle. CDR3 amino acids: CSANRVEQYF. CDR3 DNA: TGCAGTGCTAACAGGGTCGAGCAGTACTTC.

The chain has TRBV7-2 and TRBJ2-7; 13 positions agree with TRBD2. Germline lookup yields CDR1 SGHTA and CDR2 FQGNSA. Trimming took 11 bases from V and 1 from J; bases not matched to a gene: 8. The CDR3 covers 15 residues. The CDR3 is CACAGLAGQSYEQYF. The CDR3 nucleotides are TGTGCCTGCGCGGGACTAGCGGGACAATCCTACGAGCAGTACTTC. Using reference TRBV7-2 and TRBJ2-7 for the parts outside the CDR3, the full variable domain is GAGVSQSPSNKVTEKGKDVELRCDPISGHTALYWYRQSLGQGLEFLIYFQGNSAPDKSGLPSDRFSAERTGGSVSTLTIQRTQQEDSAVYLCACAGLAGQSYEQYFGPGTRLTVT.

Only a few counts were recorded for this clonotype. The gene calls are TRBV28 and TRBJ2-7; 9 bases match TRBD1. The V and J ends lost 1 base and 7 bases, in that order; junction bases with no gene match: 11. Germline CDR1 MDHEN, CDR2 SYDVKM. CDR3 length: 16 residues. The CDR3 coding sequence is TGTGCCAGCAGTTTATATGTGGGACAGGGTTCGAGAGAGCAGTACTTC. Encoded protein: CASSLYVGQGSREQYF.

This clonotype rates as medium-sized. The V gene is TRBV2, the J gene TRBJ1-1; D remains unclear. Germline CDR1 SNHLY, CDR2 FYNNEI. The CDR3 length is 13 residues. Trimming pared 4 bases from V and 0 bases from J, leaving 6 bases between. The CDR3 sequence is CASSVNVNTEAFF. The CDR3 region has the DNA TGTGCCAGCAGTGTTAACGTGAACACTGAAGCTTTCTTT.

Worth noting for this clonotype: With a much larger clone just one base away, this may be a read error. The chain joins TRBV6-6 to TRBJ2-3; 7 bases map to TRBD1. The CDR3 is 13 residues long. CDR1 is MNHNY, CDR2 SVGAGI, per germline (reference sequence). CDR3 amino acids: CASNAQGSDTQCF. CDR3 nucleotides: TGTGCCAGCAATGCACAGGGGTCGGATACGCAGTGTTTT.

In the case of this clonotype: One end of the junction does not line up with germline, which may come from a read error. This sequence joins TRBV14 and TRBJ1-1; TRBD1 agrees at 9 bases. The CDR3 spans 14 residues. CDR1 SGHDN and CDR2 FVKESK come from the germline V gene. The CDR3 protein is CASRPGTGNTEAFF. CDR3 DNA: TGTGCCAGCAGGCCCGGGACAGGGAACACTGAAGCCTTCTTT. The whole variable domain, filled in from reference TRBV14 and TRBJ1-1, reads EAGVTQFPSHSVIEKGQTVTLRCDPISGHDNLYWYRRVMGKEIKFLLHFVKESKQDESGMPNNRFLAERTGGTYSTLKVQPAELEDSGVYFCASRPGTGNTEAFFGQGTRLTVV.

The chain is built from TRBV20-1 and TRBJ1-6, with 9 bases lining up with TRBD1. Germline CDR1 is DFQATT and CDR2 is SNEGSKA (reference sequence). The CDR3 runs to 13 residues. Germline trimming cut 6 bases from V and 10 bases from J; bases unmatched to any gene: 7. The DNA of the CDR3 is TGCAGTGCCAAGACAGGGGGAAGGTCACCCCTCCACTTT. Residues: CSAKTGGRSPLHF.

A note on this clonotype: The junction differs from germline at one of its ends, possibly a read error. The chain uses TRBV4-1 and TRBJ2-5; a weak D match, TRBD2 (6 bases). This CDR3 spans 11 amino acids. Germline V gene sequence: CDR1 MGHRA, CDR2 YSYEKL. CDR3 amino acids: CASSPGSRGIF. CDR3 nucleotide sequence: TGCGCCAGCAGCCCGGGTAGCCGGGGGATTTTC.

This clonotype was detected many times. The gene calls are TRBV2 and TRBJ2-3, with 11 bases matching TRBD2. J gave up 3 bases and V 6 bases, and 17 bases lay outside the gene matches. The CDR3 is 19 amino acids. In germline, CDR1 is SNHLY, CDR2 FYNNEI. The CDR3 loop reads CASSNVAGGPPRSTDTQYF. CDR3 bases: TGTGCCAGCAGCAACGTAGCGGGAGGGCCCCCCAGGAGTACAGATACGCAGTATTTT.

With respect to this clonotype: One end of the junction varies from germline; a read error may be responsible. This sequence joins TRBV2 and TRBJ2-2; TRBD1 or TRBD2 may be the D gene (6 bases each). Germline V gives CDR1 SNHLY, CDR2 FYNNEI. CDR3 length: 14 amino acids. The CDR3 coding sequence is TGCGCCAGCAGCTTGGGACAACGCACCGGGGGGCTGTTTTTT. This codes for CASSLGQRTGGLFF.

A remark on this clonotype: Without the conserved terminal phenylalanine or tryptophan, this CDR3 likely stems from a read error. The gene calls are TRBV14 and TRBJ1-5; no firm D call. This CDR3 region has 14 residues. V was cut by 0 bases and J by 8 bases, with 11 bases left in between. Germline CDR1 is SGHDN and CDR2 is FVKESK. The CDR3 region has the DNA TGTGCCAGCAGCCAAGATCGGGGTAGAAAGCCCCAGCATGTT. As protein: CASSQDRGRKPQHV.

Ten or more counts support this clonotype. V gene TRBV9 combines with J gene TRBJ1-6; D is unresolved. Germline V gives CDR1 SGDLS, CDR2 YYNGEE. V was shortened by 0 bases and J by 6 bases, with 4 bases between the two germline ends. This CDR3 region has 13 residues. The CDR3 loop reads CASSVEINSPLHF. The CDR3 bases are TGTGCCAGCAGCGTAGAGATTAATTCACCCCTCCACTTT. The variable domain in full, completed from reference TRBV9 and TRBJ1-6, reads DSGVTQTPKHLITATGQRVTLRCSPRSGDLSVYWYQQSLDQGLQFLIQYYNGEERAKGNILERFSAQQFPDLHSELNLSSLELGDSALYFCASSVEINSPLHFGNGTRLTVT.

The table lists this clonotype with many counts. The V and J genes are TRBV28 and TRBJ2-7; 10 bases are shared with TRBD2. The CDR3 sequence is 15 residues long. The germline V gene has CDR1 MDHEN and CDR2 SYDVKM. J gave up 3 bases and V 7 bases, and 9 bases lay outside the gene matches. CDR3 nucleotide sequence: TGTGCCAGCACCCAGGGACTAGCGAGTTACTACGAGCAGTACTTC. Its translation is CASTQGLASYYEQYF.